A single sample is the source of the 23 T cell receptor beta chains below, sequenced in a study of cytomegalovirus exposure and HLA in healthy donors (dated by TCRdb to between 2016 and 2019). The method behind the library was the immunoSEQ multiplex PCR assay. TCRdb carries this immuneACCESS record with in-frame sequences only. Its versions omit some clonotypes, under half of them owing to an unresolved V gene in the studies checked, with the rest unexplained. A total of some 120,000 clones appear in this sample, roughly 95% of them only once. The ten largest make up about 1.7% of the sample. Sequencing was done on a sample of PBMCs. These receptors all come from a man between 18 and 35 years old in good health and CMV-seronegative.

CDR3 bases: TGTGCCAGTAGTCCCCGGGACAGTAGGAGTCAGCCCCAGCATTTT. Its translation: CASSPRDSRSQPQHF. J is TRBJ1-5 and V is TRBV19; 7 bases align to TRBD1. Germline V CDR1 and CDR2: LNHDA, SQIVND (reference sequence). The V segment lost 5 bases and the J segment 6 bases; nucleotides outside the gene matches: 10. CDR3 length: 15 amino acids.

V and J are TRBV5-4 and TRBJ2-2, with D unresolved. CDR1 and CDR2 (germline): SGHNT, YYREEE (reference sequence). The length of the CDR3 is 15 residues. Trimming removed 0 bases at V and 4 bases at J, with 10 bases between. CDR3 sequence: CASSLDGSVTGELFF. DNA of the CDR3: TGTGCCAGCAGCTTGGATGGTTCGGTCACCGGGGAGCTGTTTTTT.

The J gene is TRBJ1-2, the V gene TRBV19; a weak D match, TRBD1 (6 bases). CDR1 is LNHDA, CDR2 SQIVND, per germline (reference sequence). V was cut by 3 bases and J by 4 bases, with 9 bases left in between. CDR3 length: 13 amino acids. CDR3 DNA: TGTGCCAGTAGTATCCCGGACAGCTATGGCTACACCTTC. Encoded protein: CASSIPDSYGYTF.

The genes are TRBV28 and TRBJ2-2; D perhaps matches TRBD1 (6 bases). This CDR3 is built from 12 residues. The germline CDR1 and CDR2 sequences are MDHEN and SYDVKM. The V end was cut by 3 bases, the J end by 13 bases, with 12 bases between. The CDR3 region is CASSLPRGRLFF. Written as DNA, the CDR3 is TGTGCCAGCAGTTTGCCCAGGGGTCGGCTGTTTTTT.

The chain joins TRBV28 to TRBJ2-1, with 10 bases that match TRBD1. The CDR3 spans 16 residues. CDR1 and CDR2 (germline): MDHEN, SYDVKM. V shed 1 base and J 6 bases; nucleotides not matched to a gene: 6. The CDR3, as DNA: TGTGCCAGCAGTTTATCCGGGACAGGGGACAGCAATGAGCAGTTCTTC. The encoded protein is CASSLSGTGDSNEQFF.

The rearrangement joins TRBV28 to TRBJ2-3; the D is unclear. The V and J ends lost 2 bases and 4 bases respectively, with 10 bases between them. This CDR3 has 14 residues. Germline CDR1 MDHEN, CDR2 SYDVKM. In DNA form, the CDR3 reads TGTGCCAGCAGTTTAAGTCAGGCCCCAGATACGCAGTATTTT. Translated: CASSLSQAPDTQYF.

The chain joins TRBV6-6 to TRBJ1-2, with a weak D call TRBD1 (5 bases). The V gene lost 4 bases and the J gene lost 6 bases, with 12 bases spanning the gap. The CDR3 contains 13 residues. Germline CDR1 is MNHNY and CDR2 is SVGAGI (reference sequence). The CDR3 DNA reads TGTGCCAGCAGTTTTGGGGCGACGGATGGCTACACCTTC. Encoded protein: CASSFGATDGYTF.

The chain is built from TRBV11-2 and TRBJ2-3; TRBD2 aligns across 10 bases. Losses at the gene ends were 3 bases for V and 2 bases for J; bases not matched to a gene: 2. Germline values: CDR1 SGHAT, CDR2 FQNNGV. The CDR3 extends over 15 amino acids. The DNA for the CDR3 is TGTGCCAGCAGCTTTAGCGGGAGGCTCACAGATACGCAGTATTTT. It codes for CASSFSGRLTDTQYF. The variable domain in full, with the rest retrieved from reference TRBV11-2 and TRBJ2-3, is EAGVAQSPRYKIIEKRQSVAFWCNPISGHATLYWYQQILGQGPKLLIQFQNNGVVDDSQLPKDRFSAERLKGVDSTLKIQPAKLEDSAVYLCASSFSGRLTDTQYFGPGTRLTVL.

The chain recombines TRBV18 with TRBJ2-1; TRBD1 aligns across 9 bases. From germline, CDR1 is KGHSH and CDR2 LQKENI. The J segment lost 7 bases and the V segment lost 4 bases, leaving 5 bases of the junction unmatched. The CDR3 runs 14 residues. The CDR3 DNA follows: TGTGCCAGCTCACATGGACAGGGGTCGAATGAGCAGTTCTTC. The encoded protein is CASSHGQGSNEQFF.

The chain recombines TRBV11-3 with TRBJ2-1; 7 nucleotides align to TRBD1. Germline loops: CDR1 SGHNT, CDR2 YENEEA. Trimming cost V 5 bases and J 3 bases; bases outside gene matches: 7. The length of the CDR3 is 15 residues. CDR3 DNA: TGTGCCAGCAGCAACGACAGGGTAAACTACAATGAGCAGTTCTTC. It encodes CASSNDRVNYNEQFF. The full variable domain, with the rest looked up from reference TRBV11-3 and TRBJ2-1, is EAGVVQSPRYKIIEKKQPVAFWCNPISGHNTLYWYLQNLGQGPELLIRYENEEAVDDSQLPKDRFSAERLKGVDSTLKIQPAELGDSAVYLCASSNDRVNYNEQFFGPGTRLTVL.

The rearrangement joins TRBV5-1 to TRBJ2-2; weak D call: TRBD2 (6 bases). There are 16 residues in the CDR3. The germline V gene encodes CDR1 SGHRS and CDR2 YFSETQ. V was cut by 0 bases and J by 8 bases, with 17 bases left in between. CDR3 residues: CASSLVSGSAFGELFF. CDR3 DNA sequence: TGCGCCAGCAGCTTGGTATCCGGGAGCGCCTTTGGGGAGCTGTTTTTT.

The rearrangement joins TRBV11-3 to TRBJ2-3; 8 bases align to TRBD2. From germline, CDR1 is SGHNT and CDR2 YENEEA. V shed 4 bases, J shed 0 bases, and the junction held 6 bases outside the gene matches. This CDR3 is 16 amino acids long. The CDR3 protein is CASSSASGLSTDTQYF. CDR3 DNA: TGTGCCAGCAGCTCGGCTAGCGGGCTAAGCACAGATACGCAGTATTTT.

The chain links TRBV4-1 to TRBJ1-4, with TRBD1 as a possible D gene (5 bases). The V end lost 3 bases, the J end lost 8 bases, and 13 bases lay between the germline ends. Germline V gene lookup returns CDR1 MGHRA and CDR2 YSYEKL. CDR3 length: 14 residues. The CDR3 is CASSQPGIKEKLFF. As DNA, the CDR3 is TGCGCCAGCAGCCAGCCAGGGATAAAGGAAAAACTGTTTTTT.

This rearrangement joins TRBV6-1 to TRBJ1-5; D is perhaps TRBD1 (5 bases). This CDR3 contains 14 residues. Germline values: CDR1 MNHNS, CDR2 SASEGT. Trimming stripped 6 bases from V and 1 base from J, with 10 bases between. The CDR3 here is CASSRDLSNQPQHF. The CDR3 nucleotides are TGTGCCAGCAGCCGGGACTTGAGCAATCAGCCCCAGCATTTT.

The chain combines TRBV6-6 with TRBJ2-1; 8 nucleotides match TRBD2. This CDR3 comprises 15 residues. Germline CDR1 is MNHNY and CDR2 is SVGAGI (reference sequence). V trimming: 0 bases; J trimming: 5 bases; junction bases outside the gene matches: 3. The CDR3 sequence: CASSYSGGEDNEQFF. CDR3 DNA sequence: TGTGCCAGCAGTTACTCCGGGGGGGAGGACAATGAGCAGTTCTTC.

This CDR3 reads CASSQGLAPTYEQYF. In DNA, the CDR3 is TGTGCCAGCAGCCAAGGACTAGCACCAACCTACGAGCAGTACTTC. The chain uses TRBV7-8 and TRBJ2-7, with TRBD2 matching 8 bases. CDR3 size: 15 residues. J gave up 2 bases and V 5 bases, and 8 bases lay outside the gene matches. Per germline, CDR1 SGHVS and CDR2 FQNEAQ.

The J gene is TRBJ1-1, the V gene TRBV7-2, with D uncertain. In germline, CDR1 is SGHTA, CDR2 FQGNSA. Trimming left V 0 bases short and J 7 bases short, with 12 bases between. The CDR3 extends over 14 amino acids. The CDR3 loop is CASSLAGLGGEAFF. The CDR3 nucleotides read TGTGCCAGCAGCTTAGCCGGACTTGGCGGTGAAGCTTTCTTT.

The rearrangement links TRBV4-3 to TRBJ1-2, with a possible D match to TRBD1 (5 bases). Germline V gene lookup returns CDR1 LGHNA and CDR2 YSLEER. V was cut by 0 bases and J by 4 bases, with 12 bases left in between. The CDR3 is 15 amino acids. The CDR3 sequence: CASSQEPGNPYGYTF. The CDR3 DNA is TGCGCCAGCAGCCAAGAGCCAGGGAACCCCTATGGCTACACCTTC.

V is TRBV28 and J is TRBJ1-5; D not resolved. With 1 base removed from V and 4 bases from J, the gap between germline ends came to 17 bases. CDR1 is MDHEN and CDR2 is SYDVKM in the germline V gene. This CDR3 comprises 17 residues. In DNA form, the CDR3 reads TGTGCCAGCAGTTTATTGTACCGGGTCTCAACTAATCAGCCCCAGCATTTT. Protein product: CASSLLYRVSTNQPQHF. The full variable domain, completed using reference TRBV28 and TRBJ1-5, is DVKVTQSSRYLVKRTGEKVFLECVQDMDHENMFWYRQDPGLGLRLIYFSYDVKMKEKGDIPEGYSVSREKKERFSLILESASTNQTSMYLCASSLLYRVSTNQPQHFGDGTRLSIL.

Only one count was recorded for this clone. One junction end does not reproduce the germline sequence, and a read error may be involved. The rearrangement joins TRBV7-2 to TRBJ2-7; 10 positions agree with TRBD2. The length of the CDR3 is 13 residues. Germline V gene data show CDR1 as SGHTA and CDR2 as FQGNSA. In DNA, the CDR3 is TGTGCCAGCAGCCTAGCGGGAGCCTACGAGCAGTACTTC. Residues: CASSLAGAYEQYF.

This clone was seen only once. The genes are TRBV27 and TRBJ2-7; 13 nucleotides match TRBD2. Trimming removed 6 bases from V and 4 bases from J; junction bases left unmatched: 6. Germline CDR1 MNHEY, CDR2 SMNVEV (reference sequence). This CDR3 spans 15 amino acids. DNA for the CDR3: TGTGCCAGCAGACCACTAGCGGGAGGGTTATACGAGCAGTACTTC. Residues: CASRPLAGGLYEQYF.

CDR3 sequence: CASIRRGGSPGNEQFF. The DNA of the CDR3 is TGTGCCAGCATCCGAAGGGGCGGGAGCCCCGGGAATGAGCAGTTCTTC. The chain combines TRBV7-2 with TRBJ2-1; 7 bases align to TRBD2. Germline assignment: CDR1 SGHTA and CDR2 FQGNSA. V lost 7 bases and J lost 7; bases outside the gene matches: 16. This CDR3 is built from 16 residues.

This sequence joins TRBV7-9 and TRBJ1-1; 8 nucleotides align to TRBD1. J gave up 1 base and V 5 bases, and 9 bases lay outside the gene matches. The CDR3 runs to 16 residues. Germline assignment: CDR1 SEHNR and CDR2 FQNEAQ (reference sequence). As DNA, the CDR3 is TGTGCCAGCAGCCTGCGAAAGGGACAGGCGAACACTGAAGCTTTCTTT. Translating gives CASSLRKGQANTEAFF.